These 32 T cell receptor beta chains share one sample of origin, sequenced in a study of cytomegalovirus exposure and HLA in healthy donors. The repertoire was sequenced with immunoSEQ multiplex PCR; TCRdb's copy has only in-frame clones and lacks some. The sample carries fewer than 200,000 clones, roughly 91% recorded once. The sample consisted of PBMCs. The receptors derive from a woman under 30 in good health and CMV-seropositive.

V usage is TRBV28 and J usage is TRBJ1-2; weak D call: TRBD1 (6 bases). The CDR3 totals 15 residues. Trimming left V 8 bases short and J 4 bases short, with 20 bases between. The germline gives CDR1 MDHEN, CDR2 SYDVKM. The CDR3 sequence: CASLSPGAGAYGYTF. Here the CDR3 DNA reads TGTGCCAGCCTTTCTCCCGGGGCAGGGGCCTATGGCTACACCTTC.

The chain joins TRBV6-5 to TRBJ1-1, with D perhaps TRBD1 (5 bases). The CDR3 covers 15 residues. CDR1 and CDR2 from the germline V gene are MNHEY and SVGAGI. V was clipped by 6 bases and J by 5 bases, with 19 bases between them. CDR3 nucleotides: TGTGCCAGCAGCCCCGCAGGGAGTGGGACTACTGAAGCTTTCTTT. Amino acid sequence: CASSPAGSGTTEAFF.

The chain links TRBV2 to TRBJ2-5; weak D call: TRBD1 (6 bases). The CDR3 spans 14 residues. CDR1 is SNHLY and CDR2 is FYNNEI in the germline V gene. V dropped 10 bases and J dropped 4 bases, with 19 bases sitting between them. CDR3 in amino acids: CATYPGTRGETQYF. The CDR3 coding sequence is TGTGCCACCTACCCCGGGACAAGGGGAGAGACCCAGTACTTC.

The chain joins TRBV4-3 to TRBJ2-1; D remains ambiguous. The CDR3 loop spans 16 amino acids. The V gene's germline CDR1 is LGHNA and CDR2 YSLEER. V gave up 0 bases and J gave up 0 bases, with 9 bases separating them. The CDR3 nucleotides read TGCGCCAGCAGCCAAGAAGCTAAGAGCTCCTACAATGAGCAGTTCTTC. Translating it yields CASSQEAKSSYNEQFF.

V gene TRBV5-1 combines with J gene TRBJ2-3, with 7 bases lining up with TRBD2. V gave up 5 bases and J gave up 4 bases; unmatched junction bases: 10. Germline V gene lookup returns CDR1 SGHRS and CDR2 YFSETQ. CDR3 length equals 15 residues. CDR3: CASRWVGLVSDTQYF. CDR3 in DNA: TGCGCCAGCAGATGGGTAGGACTAGTATCAGATACGCAGTATTTT.

The gene calls are TRBV4-1 and TRBJ2-7, with 7 bases fitting TRBD2. CDR3 length equals 15 residues. J lost 3 bases, V lost 0 bases, and 5 bases had no gene match. From germline, CDR1 is MGHRA and CDR2 YSYEKL. The CDR3 region is CASSQDLGRFYEQYF. The CDR3 bases are TGCGCCAGCAGCCAAGATCTCGGGAGGTTCTACGAGCAGTACTTC.

The chain uses TRBV28 and TRBJ2-7; D is unresolved. From germline, CDR1 is MDHEN and CDR2 SYDVKM. The V and J ends lost 4 bases and 0 bases respectively, with 16 bases between them. The CDR3 contains 16 residues. The CDR3 coding sequence is TGTGCCAGCAGTTCCCCCGCGGTAGCCAGCTCCTACGAGCAGTACTTC. It yields the protein CASSSPAVASSYEQYF.

The gene calls are TRBV25-1 and TRBJ2-7, with a weak D call TRBD2 (6 bases). The V and J ends lost 3 bases and 2 bases respectively, with 14 bases between them. The germline V gene encodes CDR1 MGHDK and CDR2 SYGVNS. There are 15 residues in the CDR3. CDR3 sequence reads: CASSDYGRKPYEQYF. In DNA, the CDR3 is TGTGCCAGCAGTGATTACGGGAGAAAGCCCTACGAGCAGTACTTC.

V is TRBV7-2 and J is TRBJ2-1; 7 positions match TRBD2. This CDR3 region has 15 residues. The germline V gene has CDR1 SGHTA and CDR2 FQGNSA. Trimming at V came to 3 bases and at J to 4 bases, leaving 6 bases not matched to a gene. The CDR3 sequence: CASSFGGSGYNEQFF. In nucleotides, the CDR3 is TGTGCCAGCAGCTTCGGCGGGAGCGGGTACAATGAGCAGTTCTTC. Full variable domain (rest looked up from reference TRBV7-2 and TRBJ2-1): GAGVSQSPSNKVTEKGKDVELRCDPISGHTALYWYRQSLGQGLEFLIYFQGNSAPDKSGLPSDRFSAERTGGSVSTLTIQRTQQEDSAVYLCASSFGGSGYNEQFFGPGTRLTVL.

This rearrangement joins TRBV4-1 to TRBJ2-1; unclear D gene. The V end lost 1 base, the J end lost 0 bases, and 7 bases lay between the germline ends. Per germline, CDR1 MGHRA and CDR2 YSYEKL. The CDR3 length is 15 residues. DNA of the CDR3: TGCGCCAGCAGCCAAGGGCCAGGCTCCTACAATGAGCAGTTCTTC. Translated, it gives CASSQGPGSYNEQFF.

This clone was detected a few times. The chain has TRBV18 and TRBJ2-7, with 9 bases that match TRBD1. Germline CDR1 and CDR2: KGHSH and LQKENI. The CDR3 covers 15 residues. Unmatched junction bases numbered 3, after V lost 3 bases and J lost 0 bases. The CDR3 DNA reads TGTGCCAGCTCACCCGGGACAGGGCTCTCCTACGAGCAGTACTTC. Translating gives CASSPGTGLSYEQYF.

V gene TRBV18 combines with J gene TRBJ2-1, with 8 bases fitting TRBD1. The germline V gene encodes CDR1 KGHSH and CDR2 LQKENI. The trim removed 6 bases at V and 2 bases at J, leaving 6 bases unmatched. The CDR3 spans 15 residues. CDR3 DNA: TGTGCCAGCTCCACGACAGGGGTCACCTACAATGAGCAGTTCTTC. Translation gives CASSTTGVTYNEQFF.

This chain uses TRBV5-1 with TRBJ2-7; 10 nucleotides agree with TRBD2. This CDR3 has 15 amino acids. V lost 0 bases and J lost 5; bases outside the gene matches: 5. Germline V gene sequence: CDR1 SGHRS, CDR2 YFSETQ. DNA of the CDR3: TGCGCCAGCAGCTTGGCGCTAGCGGGAGTCGACGAGCAGTACTTC. This gives the protein CASSLALAGVDEQYF. The full variable domain, completed using reference TRBV5-1 and TRBJ2-7, is KAGVTQTPRYLIKTRGQQVTLSCSPISGHRSVSWYQQTPGQGLQFLFEYFSETQRNKGNFPGRFSGRQFSNSRSEMNVSTLELGDSALYLCASSLALAGVDEQYFGPGTRLTVT.

The chain couples TRBV7-9 to TRBJ2-1; 8 positions agree with TRBD1. The CDR3 loop spans 15 amino acids. The J segment lost 7 bases and the V segment lost 7 bases, leaving 12 bases of the junction unmatched. Germline V gene data show CDR1 as SEHNR and CDR2 as FQNEAQ (reference sequence). CDR3 protein: CASIKDRVLANEQFF. The CDR3 bases are TGTGCCAGCATAAAGGACAGGGTATTAGCGAATGAGCAGTTCTTC.

The J gene is TRBJ1-2, the V gene TRBV11-3; 9 bases agree with TRBD1. The J segment lost 4 bases and the V segment lost 4 bases, leaving 13 bases of the junction unmatched. CDR1 and CDR2 (germline): SGHNT, YENEEA. This CDR3 has 17 amino acids. CDR3 sequence (DNA): TGTGCCAGCAGCTATCCAACCGGGACAGGGTTGGGCTATGGCTACACCTTC. Its translation: CASSYPTGTGLGYGYTF.

Points on this clone: Mismatch with germline at one junction end may stem from a read error. The genes are TRBV7-7 and TRBJ2-5; TRBD2 aligns across 8 bases. Germline CDR1 and CDR2: SSHAT and FNYEAQ (reference sequence). CDR3 length: 15 amino acids. CDR3 in DNA: TGTGCTAGCAGCAGGTTTGCGGGGGGACAAGAGACCCAGTACTTC. This translates into CASSRFAGGQETQYF.

This rearrangement joins TRBV6-1 to TRBJ1-5, with TRBD1 matching 9 bases. Looked up from germline, CDR1 is MNHNS and CDR2 is SASEGT. V shed 6 bases, J shed 6 bases, and the junction held 6 bases outside the gene matches. This CDR3 is built from 14 residues. The CDR3 DNA is TGTGCCAGCAGAAGGGACAGGGACGGTCAGCCCCAGCATTTT. Its translation: CASRRDRDGQPQHF.

V usage is TRBV6-1 and J usage is TRBJ2-1; no firm D call. This CDR3 has 11 amino acids. The germline gives CDR1 MNHNS, CDR2 SASEGT. Trimming removed 2 bases from V and 8 bases from J, with 4 bases in between. The CDR3 region is CASSEIYEQFF. In nucleotides, the CDR3 is TGTGCCAGCAGTGAAATCTATGAGCAGTTCTTC.

The genes are TRBV7-9 and TRBJ2-7; 9 bases line up with TRBD2. The CDR3 loop spans 15 amino acids. The ends lost 1 base at V and 3 bases at J; junction bases unmatched: 4. Germline V CDR1 and CDR2: SEHNR, FQNEAQ (reference sequence). In DNA, the CDR3 is TGTGCCAGCAGCTTAGAAATTAGCGGGAGCTACGAGCAGTACTTC. It translates to CASSLEISGSYEQYF.

V usage is TRBV30 and J usage is TRBJ1-1, with 7 nucleotides matching TRBD1. Germline V gives CDR1 GTSNPN, CDR2 SVGIG (reference sequence). Trimming took 7 bases from V and 1 from J; bases not matched to a gene: 6. The CDR3 is 13 residues long. The CDR3 DNA follows: TGTGCCTTACTCCGACAGGGGAACACTGAAGCTTTCTTT. Encoded protein: CALLRQGNTEAFF.

The rearrangement joins TRBV6-1 to TRBJ2-4; TRBD1 matches 9 bases. Looked up from germline, CDR1 is MNHNS and CDR2 is SASEGT. V shed 4 bases, J shed 5 bases, and the junction held 0 bases outside the gene matches. The CDR3 length is 13 residues. The CDR3 DNA reads as TGTGCCAGCAGTGGGACAGGGGAAAACATTCAGTACTTC. Protein product: CASSGTGENIQYF.

This clone was seen only once. The chain combines TRBV19 with TRBJ2-7, with D perhaps matching TRBD2 (6 bases). This CDR3 has 15 residues. V dropped 3 bases and J dropped 2 bases, with 14 bases sitting between them. Germline-derived CDR1 and CDR2 are LNHDA and SQIVND (reference sequence). The CDR3 nucleotides are TGTGCCAGTAGTATTACCGCGGGAAAGGCCTACGAGCAGTACTTC. Translated: CASSITAGKAYEQYF.

The genes are TRBV5-1 and TRBJ2-5; 12 bases fit TRBD2. Germline V gives CDR1 SGHRS, CDR2 YFSETQ. CDR3 length: 16 residues. Losses at the gene ends were 3 bases for V and 4 bases for J; bases not matched to a gene: 7. This CDR3 is CASSSRLAGAGETQYF. The CDR3 DNA is TGCGCCAGCAGCTCCCGACTAGCGGGAGCTGGAGAGACCCAGTACTTC. The full variable domain, completed using reference TRBV5-1 and TRBJ2-5, is KAGVTQTPRYLIKTRGQQVTLSCSPISGHRSVSWYQQTPGQGLQFLFEYFSETQRNKGNFPGRFSGRQFSNSRSEMNVSTLELGDSALYLCASSSRLAGAGETQYFGPGTRLLVL.

V usage is TRBV28 and J usage is TRBJ2-7, with TRBD1 as a possible D gene (6 bases). Trimming removed 7 bases from V and 1 base from J, with 11 bases in between. The length of the CDR3 is 13 residues. CDR1 MDHEN and CDR2 SYDVKM come from the germline V gene. CDR3 DNA: TGTGCCAGCATACGCAGGGGATCCTACGAGCAGTACTTC. Its protein is CASIRRGSYEQYF.

The chain combines TRBV9 with TRBJ2-1; TRBD2 matches at 8 bases. The trim removed 0 bases at V and 0 bases at J, leaving 5 bases unmatched. Per germline, CDR1 SGDLS and CDR2 YYNGEE. The CDR3 covers 17 residues. CDR3 nucleotide sequence: TGTGCCAGCAGCGTAGATAGCGGGATGAGCTCCTACAATGAGCAGTTCTTC. The encoded protein is CASSVDSGMSSYNEQFF.

The CDR3 is CASSPAGTGEYEQYF. The CDR3 nucleotides read TGCGCCAGCAGCCCGGCCGGGACAGGGGAGTACGAGCAGTACTTC. The rearrangement links TRBV5-1 to TRBJ2-7, with 10 bases aligning to TRBD1. The ends lost 4 bases at V and 4 bases at J; junction bases unmatched: 8. CDR1 and CDR2 from the germline V gene are SGHRS and YFSETQ. There are 15 residues in the CDR3. The complete variable domain, with remaining parts taken from reference TRBV5-1 and TRBJ2-7, reads KAGVTQTPRYLIKTRGQQVTLSCSPISGHRSVSWYQQTPGQGLQFLFEYFSETQRNKGNFPGRFSGRQFSNSRSEMNVSTLELGDSALYLCASSPAGTGEYEQYFGPGTRLTVT.

This clone appeared a single time. The rearrangement joins TRBV27 to TRBJ2-2; the D is unclear. Trimming removed 4 bases at V and 5 bases at J, with 14 bases between. From germline, CDR1 is MNHEY and CDR2 SMNVEV (reference sequence). The CDR3 contains 15 residues. DNA for the CDR3: TGTGCCAGCAGTTCTCCATTCCTATGGACCGGGGAGCTGTTTTTT. Translated, it gives CASSSPFLWTGELFF.

J is TRBJ1-4 and V is TRBV9; TRBD1 agrees at 9 bases. This CDR3 region has 14 residues. V gave up 5 bases and J gave up 5 bases; unmatched junction bases: 4. From germline, CDR1 is SGDLS and CDR2 YYNGEE. CDR3 bases: TGTGCCAGCAGTGAAACAGGGGGCAATGAAAAACTGTTTTTT. Encoded protein: CASSETGGNEKLFF.

The V gene is TRBV5-1, the J gene TRBJ2-2; D might be TRBD2 (6 bases). V was cut by 4 bases and J by 6 bases, with 10 bases left in between. CDR3 size: 13 residues. CDR1 is SGHRS and CDR2 is YFSETQ in the germline V gene. The CDR3 bases are TGCGCCAGCAGCCCGGAGCGGGCCGGGGAGCTGTTTTTT. Translated, it gives CASSPERAGELFF.

The chain is built from TRBV2 and TRBJ2-7, with unresolved D. This CDR3 has 11 residues. V was shortened by 5 bases and J by 4 bases, with 6 bases between the two germline ends. Looked up from germline, CDR1 is SNHLY and CDR2 is FYNNEI. The CDR3 region is CASSISYEQYF. In nucleotides, the CDR3 is TGTGCCAGCAGTATCTCTTACGAGCAGTACTTC.

The chain's CDR3 is CASGLVMLGQHNEQFF. DNA of the CDR3: TGTGCTAGTGGTTTGGTAATGTTGGGACAACACAATGAGCAGTTCTTC. The gene calls are TRBV12-5 and TRBJ2-1; D might be TRBD1 (6 bases). The CDR3 has 16 amino acids. Trimming took off 0 bases at V and 5 bases at J, with 14 bases between the two ends. CDR1 is LGHNT, CDR2 FRNRAP, per germline.

The J gene is TRBJ1-5, the V gene TRBV28, with 9 bases lining up with TRBD1. Germline CDR1 MDHEN, CDR2 SYDVKM. Unmatched junction bases numbered 13, after V lost 5 bases and J lost 11 bases. This CDR3 contains 15 residues. The CDR3 DNA is TGTGCCAGCAGTCCCCCAGGGACAGGGCTTGGTTCCCAGCATTTT. Encoded protein: CASSPPGTGLGSQHF.